The 10 T cell receptor beta chains below come from one sample, sequenced in a study of blood T cell repertoires in COVID-19. Clones were read by immunoSEQ multiplex PCR, and TCRdb kept only the in-frame ones, dropping some. The sample consists of roughly 180,000 clones, 81% of them appearing once. Material for sequencing was PBMCs or T cells enriched from blood (not recorded which). The source is a woman in her thirties or forties with acute COVID-19.

A note on this clone: Relative to the germline gene, one junction end is altered; a read error may explain this. The genes are TRBV6-5 and TRBJ1-4; D unresolved. CDR1 and CDR2 (germline): MNHEY, SVGAGI. The CDR3 is 12 residues long. The DNA for the CDR3 is TGTGCCAGCAGTTACTCCGAGGGATTTTGCACATTT. Protein: CASSYSEGFCTF.

The gene calls are TRBV30 and TRBJ2-7; TRBD1 matches 8 bases. With 5 bases clipped from V and 2 bases from J, the junction kept 2 bases outside the gene matches. Looked up from germline, CDR1 is GTSNPN and CDR2 is SVGIG (reference sequence). This CDR3 spans 12 amino acids. The CDR3 sequence: CAWGQGAYEQYF. The CDR3 DNA follows: TGTGCCTGGGGACAGGGCGCCTACGAGCAGTACTTC. The full variable domain, with the rest looked up from reference TRBV30 and TRBJ2-7, is SQTIHQWPATLVQPVGSPLSLECTVEGTSNPNLYWYRQAAGRGLQLLFYSVGIGQISSEVPQNLSASRPQDRQFILSSKKLLLSDSGFYLCAWGQGAYEQYFGPGTRLTVT.

This sequence joins TRBV2 and TRBJ2-1; D unclear. This CDR3 has 13 amino acids. Trimming left V 7 bases short and J 1 base short, with 8 bases between. CDR1 and CDR2 (germline): SNHLY, FYNNEI. The CDR3 protein is CASNLGSYNEQFF. CDR3 sequence (DNA): TGTGCCAGCAATCTAGGTTCCTACAATGAGCAGTTCTTC.

CDR3 region: CSVEDRRRTSTDTQYF. The CDR3 bases are TGCAGCGTTGAAGATCGGAGGCGGACTAGCACAGATACGCAGTATTTT. V and J are TRBV29-1 and TRBJ2-3; D is possibly TRBD2 (5 bases). Germline V CDR1 and CDR2: SQVTM, ANQGSEA. CDR3 size: 16 residues. The ends were cut back, 0 bases at V and 0 bases at J, with 13 bases in the middle.

This sequence joins TRBV18 and TRBJ2-1; D call uncertain. V dropped 2 bases and J dropped 6 bases, with 11 bases sitting between them. This CDR3 is built from 14 residues. Germline values: CDR1 KGHSH, CDR2 LQKENI. CDR3 DNA: TGTGCCAGCTCACCAGGGCTCCTTGGCAATGAGCAGTTCTTC. It encodes CASSPGLLGNEQFF.

This rearrangement joins TRBV6-1 to TRBJ1-4; a weak D match, TRBD1 (6 bases). Trimming pared 3 bases from V and 8 bases from J, leaving 16 bases between. Germline V gene lookup returns CDR1 MNHNS and CDR2 SASEGT. CDR3 length equals 15 residues. CDR3 nucleotide sequence: TGTGCCAGCAGTGATCAACAGGGTCAGGGGGAAAAACTGTTTTTT. Its translation: CASSDQQGQGEKLFF.

In nucleotides, the CDR3 is TGTGCCAGTACCGACCTGAGGGTTGGGGGCTACACCTTC. It specifies CASTDLRVGGYTF. The chain joins TRBV19 to TRBJ1-2; D remains unclear. The germline V gene has CDR1 LNHDA and CDR2 SQIVND (reference sequence). V lost 7 bases to trimming and J lost 8 bases, with 17 bases between them. The CDR3 is 13 residues long.

The CDR3, as DNA: TGTGCCACCAGTCCCAGGTTAAGCGGGAGTTTGCAGTATTTT. This translates into CATSPRLSGSLQYF. This chain links TRBV24-1 with TRBJ2-3; TRBD2 aligns across 8 bases. Germline lookup yields CDR1 KGHDR and CDR2 SFDVKD. The trim removed 6 bases at V and 11 bases at J, leaving 12 bases unmatched. The CDR3 runs 14 residues.

This sequence joins TRBV3-1 (or the pseudogene TRBV3-2) and TRBJ1-1; TRBD1 is a possible D gene (6 bases). Between the trimmed V and J ends, which lost 4 bases and 2 bases, there was a span of 17 bases. This CDR3 is built from 16 residues. Germline lookup yields CDR1 LGHDT and CDR2 YNNKEL (reference sequence). CDR3 coding DNA: TGTGCCAGCAGCCGAAGGGCACCGGACAGAAACACTGAAGCTTTCTTT. Translated, it gives CASSRRAPDRNTEAFF.

This chain uses TRBV3-1 (or the pseudogene TRBV3-2) with TRBJ2-3; 10 bases are a match to TRBD2. This CDR3 spans 16 amino acids. V was pared by 4 bases and J by 1 base, with 5 bases of the junction left unmatched. From germline, CDR1 is LGHDT and CDR2 YNNKEL (reference sequence). The CDR3 loop is CASSRRTSGRTDTQYF. In DNA form, the CDR3 reads TGTGCCAGCAGCCGTCGGACTAGCGGTCGCACAGATACGCAGTATTTT.